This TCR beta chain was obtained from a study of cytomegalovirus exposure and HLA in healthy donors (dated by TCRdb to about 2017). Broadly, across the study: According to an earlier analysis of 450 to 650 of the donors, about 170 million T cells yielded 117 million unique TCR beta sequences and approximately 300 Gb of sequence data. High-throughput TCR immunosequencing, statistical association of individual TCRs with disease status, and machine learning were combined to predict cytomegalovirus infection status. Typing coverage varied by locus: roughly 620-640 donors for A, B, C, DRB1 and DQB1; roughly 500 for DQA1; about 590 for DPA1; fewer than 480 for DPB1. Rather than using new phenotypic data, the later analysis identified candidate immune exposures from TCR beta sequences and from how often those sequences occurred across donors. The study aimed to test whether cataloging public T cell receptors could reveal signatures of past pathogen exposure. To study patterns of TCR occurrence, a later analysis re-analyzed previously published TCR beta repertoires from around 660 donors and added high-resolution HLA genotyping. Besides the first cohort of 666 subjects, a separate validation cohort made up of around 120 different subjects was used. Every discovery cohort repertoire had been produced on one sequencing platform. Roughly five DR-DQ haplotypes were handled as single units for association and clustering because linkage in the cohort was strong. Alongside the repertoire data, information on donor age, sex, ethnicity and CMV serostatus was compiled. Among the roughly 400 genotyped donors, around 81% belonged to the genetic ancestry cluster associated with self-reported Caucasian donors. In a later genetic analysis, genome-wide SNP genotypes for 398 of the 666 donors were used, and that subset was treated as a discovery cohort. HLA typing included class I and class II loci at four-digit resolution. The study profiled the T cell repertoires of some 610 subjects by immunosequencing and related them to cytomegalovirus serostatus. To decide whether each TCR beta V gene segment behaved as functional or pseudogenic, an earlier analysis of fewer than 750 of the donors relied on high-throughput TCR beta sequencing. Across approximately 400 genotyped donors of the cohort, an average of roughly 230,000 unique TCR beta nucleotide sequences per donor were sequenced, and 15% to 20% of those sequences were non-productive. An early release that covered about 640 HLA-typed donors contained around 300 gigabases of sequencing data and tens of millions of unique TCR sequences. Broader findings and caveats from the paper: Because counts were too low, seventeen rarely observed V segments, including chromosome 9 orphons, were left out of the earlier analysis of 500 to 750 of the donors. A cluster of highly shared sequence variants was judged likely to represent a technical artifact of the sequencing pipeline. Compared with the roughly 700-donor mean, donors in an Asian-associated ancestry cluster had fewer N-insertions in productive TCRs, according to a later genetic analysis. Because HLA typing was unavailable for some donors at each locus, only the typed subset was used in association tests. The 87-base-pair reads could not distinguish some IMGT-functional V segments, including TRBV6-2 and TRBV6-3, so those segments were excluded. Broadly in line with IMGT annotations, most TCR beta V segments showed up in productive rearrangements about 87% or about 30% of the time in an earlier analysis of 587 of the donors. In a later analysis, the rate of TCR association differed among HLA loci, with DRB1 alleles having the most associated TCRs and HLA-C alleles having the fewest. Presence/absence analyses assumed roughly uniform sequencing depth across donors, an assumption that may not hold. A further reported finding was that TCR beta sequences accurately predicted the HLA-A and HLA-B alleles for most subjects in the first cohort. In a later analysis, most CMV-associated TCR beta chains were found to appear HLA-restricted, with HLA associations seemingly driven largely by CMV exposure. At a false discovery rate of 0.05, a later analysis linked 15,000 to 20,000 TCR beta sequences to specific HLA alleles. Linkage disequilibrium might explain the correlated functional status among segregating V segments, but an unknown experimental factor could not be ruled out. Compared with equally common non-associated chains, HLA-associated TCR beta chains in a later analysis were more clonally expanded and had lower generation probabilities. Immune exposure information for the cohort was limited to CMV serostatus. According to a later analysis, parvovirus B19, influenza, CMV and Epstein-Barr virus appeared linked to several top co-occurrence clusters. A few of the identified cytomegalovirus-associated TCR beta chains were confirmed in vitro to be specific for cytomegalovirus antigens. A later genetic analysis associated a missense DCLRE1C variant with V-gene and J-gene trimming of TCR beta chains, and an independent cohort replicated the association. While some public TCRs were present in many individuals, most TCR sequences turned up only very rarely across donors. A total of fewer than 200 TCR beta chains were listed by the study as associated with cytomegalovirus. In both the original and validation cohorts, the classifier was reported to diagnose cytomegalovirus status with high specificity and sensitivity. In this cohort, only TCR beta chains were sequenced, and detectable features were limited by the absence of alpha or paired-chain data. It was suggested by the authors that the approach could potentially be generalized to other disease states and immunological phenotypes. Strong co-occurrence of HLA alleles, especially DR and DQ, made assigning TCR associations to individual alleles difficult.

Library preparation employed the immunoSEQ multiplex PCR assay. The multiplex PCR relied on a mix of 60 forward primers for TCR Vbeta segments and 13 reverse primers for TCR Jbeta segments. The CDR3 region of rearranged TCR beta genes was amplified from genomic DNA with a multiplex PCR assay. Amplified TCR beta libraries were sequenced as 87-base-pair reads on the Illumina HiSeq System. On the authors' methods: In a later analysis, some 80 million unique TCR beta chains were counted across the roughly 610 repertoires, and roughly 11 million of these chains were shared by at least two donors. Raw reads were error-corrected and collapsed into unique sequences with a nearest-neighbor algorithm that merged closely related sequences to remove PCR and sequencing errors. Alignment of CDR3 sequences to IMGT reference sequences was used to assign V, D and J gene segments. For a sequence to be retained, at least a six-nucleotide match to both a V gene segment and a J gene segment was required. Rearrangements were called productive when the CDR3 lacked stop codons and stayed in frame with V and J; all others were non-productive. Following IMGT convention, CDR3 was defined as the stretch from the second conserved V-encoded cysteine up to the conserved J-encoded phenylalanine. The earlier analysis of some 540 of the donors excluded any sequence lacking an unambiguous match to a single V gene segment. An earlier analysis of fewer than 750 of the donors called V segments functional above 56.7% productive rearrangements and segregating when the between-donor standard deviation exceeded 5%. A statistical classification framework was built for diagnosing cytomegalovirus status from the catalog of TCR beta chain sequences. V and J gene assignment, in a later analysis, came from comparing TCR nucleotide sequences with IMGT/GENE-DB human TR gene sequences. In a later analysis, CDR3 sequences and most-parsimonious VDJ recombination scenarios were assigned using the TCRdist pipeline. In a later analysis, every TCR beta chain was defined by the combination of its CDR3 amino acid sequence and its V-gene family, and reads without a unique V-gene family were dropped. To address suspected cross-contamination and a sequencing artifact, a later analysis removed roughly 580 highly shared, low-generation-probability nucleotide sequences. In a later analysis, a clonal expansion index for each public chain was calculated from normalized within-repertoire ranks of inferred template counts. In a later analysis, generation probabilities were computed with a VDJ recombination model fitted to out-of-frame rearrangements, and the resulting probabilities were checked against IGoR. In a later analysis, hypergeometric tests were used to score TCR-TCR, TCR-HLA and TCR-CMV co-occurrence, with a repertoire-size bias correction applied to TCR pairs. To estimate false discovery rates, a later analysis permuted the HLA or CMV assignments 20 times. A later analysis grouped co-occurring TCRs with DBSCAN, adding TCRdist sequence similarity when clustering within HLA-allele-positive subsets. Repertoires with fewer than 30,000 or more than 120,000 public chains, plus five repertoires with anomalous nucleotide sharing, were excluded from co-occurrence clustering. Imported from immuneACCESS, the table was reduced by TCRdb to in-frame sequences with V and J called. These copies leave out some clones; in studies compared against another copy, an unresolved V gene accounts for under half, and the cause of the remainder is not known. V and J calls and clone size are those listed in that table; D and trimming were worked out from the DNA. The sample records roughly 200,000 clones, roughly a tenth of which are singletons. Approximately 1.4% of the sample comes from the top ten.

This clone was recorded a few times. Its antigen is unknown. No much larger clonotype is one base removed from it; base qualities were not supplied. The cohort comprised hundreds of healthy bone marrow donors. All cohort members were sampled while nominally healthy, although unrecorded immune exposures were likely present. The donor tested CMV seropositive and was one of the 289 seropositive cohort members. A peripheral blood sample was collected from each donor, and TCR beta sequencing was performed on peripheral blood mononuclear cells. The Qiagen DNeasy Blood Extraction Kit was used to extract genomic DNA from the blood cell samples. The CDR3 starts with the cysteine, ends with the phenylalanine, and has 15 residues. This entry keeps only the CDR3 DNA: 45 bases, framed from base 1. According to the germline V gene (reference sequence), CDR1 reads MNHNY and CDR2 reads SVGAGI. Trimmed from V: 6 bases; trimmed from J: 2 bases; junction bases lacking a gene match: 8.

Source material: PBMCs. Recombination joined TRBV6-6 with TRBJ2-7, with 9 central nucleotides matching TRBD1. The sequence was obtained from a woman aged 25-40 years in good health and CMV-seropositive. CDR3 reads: CASSRGTGSTYEQYF. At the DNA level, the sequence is TGTGCCAGCAGCCGCGGGACAGGGAGTACCTACGAGCAGTACTTC.